Below, 20 T cell receptor beta chains from the same sample are listed, as sequenced in a study of regulatory T cells in long-lasting Graves disease. Arm-PCR of CDR3 regions and iRepertoire HTBI primers were used to build TCR beta libraries. MiXCR was run by TCRdb on the multiplex PCR reads, yielding one entry per CDR3 protein. The sample contains 350,000 to 500,000 distinct CDR3 sequences, about 16% of which appear only once. Noted time point: newly diagnosed GD, antithyroid drugs for less than 3 months. Isolated PBMC RNA provided the starting material for the TCR library. Another study also made use of these data, one on T cells in Graves' hyperthyroidism and ophthalmopathy.

The sequences come from peripheral blood mononuclear cells (PBMCs), collected at new diagnosis, from a patient treated with antithyroid drugs. All receptors derive from a woman aged 25 to 39 with Graves disease.

This clonotype was detected many times. The gene calls are TRBV20-1 and TRBJ2-7; maybe TRBD2 (5 bases). Between the trimmed V and J ends, which lost 7 bases and 2 bases, there was a span of 18 bases. Per the germline V gene, CDR1 is DFQATT and CDR2 is SNEGSKA (reference sequence). There are 14 residues in the CDR3. In DNA, the CDR3 is TGCAGTGGTAGTAGTGGGCTAGCTCCCTACGAGCAGTACTTC. It translates to CSGSSGLAPYEQYF.

This clonotype was seen ten or more times. The rearrangement joins TRBV20-1 to TRBJ2-1, with 12 bases aligning to TRBD2. V was pared by 7 bases and J by 4 bases, with 5 bases of the junction left unmatched. The CDR3 runs to 14 residues. CDR1 is DFQATT, CDR2 SNEGSKA, per germline (reference sequence). The CDR3 region has the DNA TGCAGTGTCCGCCTAGCGGGAGGGTACAATGAGCAGTTCTTC. Encoded protein: CSVRLAGGYNEQFF.

This clonotype was counted ten times or more. The gene calls are TRBV7-9 and TRBJ1-1; no reliable D call. Trimming stripped 5 bases from V and 7 bases from J, with 8 bases between. This CDR3 is 11 amino acids long. Germline V gives CDR1 SEHNR, CDR2 FQNEAQ (reference sequence). The DNA for the CDR3 is TGTGCCAGCAGCCAGCAGCATGAAGCTTTCTTT. The encoded protein is CASSQQHEAFF.

This clonotype was found many times. The genes are TRBV12-5 and TRBJ2-3, with TRBD2 as a possible D gene (6 bases). The closer fit of TRBJ2-1 to the DNA end suggests the J call may be wrong. From germline, CDR1 is LGHNT and CDR2 FRNRAP. This CDR3 has 15 residues. This CDR3 reads CASGLESSVSDEQFF. CDR3 sequence (DNA): TGTGCTAGTGGTTTGGAGTCTAGCGTGAGCGATGAGCAGTTCTTC.

This clonotype has a count of ten or more. The chain recombines TRBV6-2 or TRBV6-3 with TRBJ2-3, with 7 bases identical to TRBD2. V lost 5 bases and J lost 5; bases outside the gene matches: 7. Germline values: CDR1 MNHEY, CDR2 SVGEGT. This CDR3 spans 14 amino acids. CDR3 DNA sequence: TGTGCCAGCAGTGAAGGCCTAGCGGAAGATACGCAGTATTTT. Residues: CASSEGLAEDTQYF.

As regards this clonotype: One end of the junction does not line up with germline, which may come from a read error. This CDR3 is CSAPPGLAEETRYF. The CDR3 bases are TGCAGTGCTCCACCGGGACTAGCTGAAGAGACCCGGTACTTC. This chain links TRBV20-1 with TRBJ2-5; 9 bases are a match to TRBD2. The germline gives CDR1 DFQATT, CDR2 SNEGSKA (reference sequence). This CDR3 is built from 14 residues.

J is TRBJ2-4 and V is TRBV24-1; D is undetermined. V lost 4 bases, J lost 7 bases, and 10 bases lay in between. Germline V gene data show CDR1 as KGHDR and CDR2 as SFDVKD. This CDR3 has 13 amino acids. CDR3 sequence (DNA): TGTGCCACCAGTGACCCTGGTGTGAACATTCAGTACTTC. It codes for CATSDPGVNIQYF.

This chain uses TRBV20-1 with TRBJ2-3, with TRBD2 matching over 12 bases. With 6 bases clipped from V and 4 bases from J, the junction kept 8 bases outside the gene matches. Germline-derived CDR1 and CDR2 are DFQATT and SNEGSKA (reference sequence). The length of the CDR3 is 15 residues. The CDR3 here is CSAPALAGGPDTQYF. For the CDR3, the DNA is TGCAGTGCGCCGGCCCTAGCGGGAGGGCCAGATACGCAGTATTTT.

A word on this clonotype: Sequence at one end of the junction differs from germline and may be a read error. The J gene is TRBJ2-2, the V gene TRBV20-1, with D tentatively TRBD1 or TRBD2 (5 bases each). From germline, CDR1 is DFQATT and CDR2 SNEGSKA (reference sequence). This CDR3 comprises 15 residues. Written as DNA, the CDR3 is TGCAGTGCTAGTGGTCTAGGTCCCGCCGTAGGGGAGCTGTCTTTT. This gives the protein CSASGLGPAVGELSF.

Only a few counts were recorded for this clonotype. J is TRBJ2-7 and V is TRBV20-1, with D possibly called TRBD1 or TRBD2 (6 bases each). Germline CDR1 is DFQATT and CDR2 is SNEGSKA (reference sequence). The CDR3 is made up of 14 amino acids. Trimming pared 2 bases from V and 1 base from J, leaving 12 bases between. CDR3 sequence reads: CSARLTGRSYEQYF. CDR3 DNA: TGCAGTGCTAGACTTACAGGGAGGTCCTACGAGCAGTACTTC.

Regarding this clonotype: This may stem from a read error, because a much larger clone lies one nucleotide away. The chain recombines TRBV11-1 with TRBJ2-1; 11 positions match TRBD2. The DNA end is a closer match to TRBJ2-5, so the J assignment may be wrong. This CDR3 region has 13 residues. The germline V gene has CDR1 SGHAT and CDR2 FQDESV (reference sequence). The CDR3 DNA sequence: TGTGCCAGCAGACTAGCGGGAGTGGAGACCCAGTACTTC. Its translation: CASRLAGVETQYF.

A remark on this clonotype: This sequence may be a read error, since a much larger clone differs from it by one base. V usage is TRBV29-1 and J usage is TRBJ2-2, with D possibly being TRBD2 (5 bases). The V gene's germline CDR1 is SQVTM and CDR2 ANQGSEA. The CDR3 extends over 13 amino acids. The CDR3 is CSLRLGNTGELSF. The CDR3 region has the DNA TGCAGCCTCCGCTTGGGTAACACCGGGGAGCTGTCTTTT.

This clonotype was seen ten or more times. The chain joins TRBV28 to TRBJ1-1, with D perhaps TRBD1 (5 bases). This CDR3 has 14 residues. The germline CDR1 and CDR2 sequences are MDHEN and SYDVKM. V was clipped by 5 bases and J by 4 bases, with 14 bases between them. The CDR3, as DNA: TGTGCCAGCAGTCGATCAGGGAGGGCCACTGAAGCTTTCTTT. Its translation is CASSRSGRATEAFF.

This clonotype was seen at least ten times. This chain connects TRBV6-1 to TRBJ2-1, with D perhaps matching TRBD2 (6 bases). Germline V gene lookup returns CDR1 MNHNS and CDR2 SASEGT. The CDR3 has 14 residues. The V end was cut by 6 bases, the J end by 8 bases, with 17 bases between. The CDR3 DNA reads as TGTGCCAGCAGGGTTGGCGGGACGGTGCATGAGCAGTTCTTC. Residues: CASRVGGTVHEQFF.

The chain employs TRBV14 and TRBJ2-1; D unclear. V lost 1 base and J lost 1, with 11 bases in between. In germline, CDR1 is SGHDN, CDR2 FVKESK. This CDR3 is built from 16 residues. DNA for the CDR3: TGTGCCAGCAGCCAAGCGATAGGGATGTCCTACAATGAGCAGTTCTTC. Translated: CASSQAIGMSYNEQFF.

This clonotype showed up many times. The chain couples TRBV7-9 to TRBJ2-1; TRBD1 matches 8 bases. The CDR3 has 13 amino acids. The germline V gene has CDR1 SEHNR and CDR2 FQNEAQ (reference sequence). J lost 9 bases, V lost 5 bases, and 6 bases had no gene match. CDR3 nucleotides: TGTGCCAGCAGCCCATCTACAGGGGGTGAGCAGTTCTTC. It encodes CASSPSTGGEQFF.

Many counts were recorded for this clonotype. CDR3 sequence: CAWSVLGRWNGYTF. In DNA form, the CDR3 reads TGTGCCTGGAGTGTACTAGGCAGGTGGAATGGCTACACCTTC. V gene TRBV30 combines with J gene TRBJ1-2; the D is unclear. The germline gives CDR1 GTSNPN, CDR2 SVGIG (reference sequence). The CDR3 consists of 14 residues. Trimming pared 0 bases from V and 6 bases from J, leaving 14 bases between.

The chain has TRBV18 and TRBJ1-3; D is ambiguous. Trimming took 2 bases from V and 4 from J, leaving 21 bases between them. The CDR3 contains 18 residues. The germline CDR1 and CDR2 sequences are KGHSH and LQKENI. The CDR3 sequence is CASSPIRILESSGNTIYF. CDR3 DNA: TGTGCCAGCTCACCAATTCGGATACTTGAGTCGTCGGGAAACACCATATATTTT.

This clonotype was seen repeatedly, ten times or more. V is TRBV30 and J is TRBJ2-7; a weak D match, TRBD2 (6 bases). The CDR3 extends over 11 amino acids. V lost 4 bases to trimming and J lost 5 bases, with 9 bases between them. Germline V CDR1 and CDR2: GTSNPN, SVGIG (reference sequence). CDR3 residues: CAWTSANEQYF. For the CDR3, the DNA is TGTGCCTGGACTAGCGCGAACGAGCAGTACTTC.

J is TRBJ2-7 and V is TRBV5-1; TRBD1 agrees at 7 bases. Per germline, CDR1 SGHRS and CDR2 YFSETQ. Trimming cost V 1 base and J 0 bases; bases outside gene matches: 4. This CDR3 has 15 residues. CDR3 protein: CASSLTGASSYEQYF. DNA of the CDR3: TGCGCCAGCAGCTTGACAGGGGCCTCCTCCTACGAGCAGTACTTC.